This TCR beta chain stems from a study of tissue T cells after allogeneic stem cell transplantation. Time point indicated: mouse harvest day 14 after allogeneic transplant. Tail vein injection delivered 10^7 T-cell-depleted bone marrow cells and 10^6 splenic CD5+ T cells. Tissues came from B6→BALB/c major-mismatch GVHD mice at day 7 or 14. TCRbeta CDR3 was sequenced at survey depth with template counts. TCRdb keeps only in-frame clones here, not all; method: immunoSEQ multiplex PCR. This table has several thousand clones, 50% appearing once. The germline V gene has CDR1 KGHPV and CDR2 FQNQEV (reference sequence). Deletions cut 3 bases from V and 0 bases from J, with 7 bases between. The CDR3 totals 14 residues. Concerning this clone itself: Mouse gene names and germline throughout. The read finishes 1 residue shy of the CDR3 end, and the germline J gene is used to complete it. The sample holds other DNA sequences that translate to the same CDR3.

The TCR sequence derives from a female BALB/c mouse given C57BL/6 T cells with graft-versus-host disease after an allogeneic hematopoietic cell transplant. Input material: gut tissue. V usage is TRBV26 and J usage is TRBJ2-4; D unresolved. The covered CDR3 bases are TGTGCCAGCAGTCTCGCGGGTAGTCAAAACACCTTGTAC. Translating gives CASSLAGSQNTLY. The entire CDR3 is CASSLAGSQNTLYF.